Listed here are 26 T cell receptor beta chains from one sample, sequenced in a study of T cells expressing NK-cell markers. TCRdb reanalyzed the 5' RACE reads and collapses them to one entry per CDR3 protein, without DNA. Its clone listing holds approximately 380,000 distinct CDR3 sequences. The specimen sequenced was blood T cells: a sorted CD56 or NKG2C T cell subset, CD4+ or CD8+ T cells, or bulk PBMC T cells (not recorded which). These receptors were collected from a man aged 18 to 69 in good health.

CDR3: CASKGGLNTGELFF. This sequence joins TRBV12-3 or TRBV12-4 and TRBJ2-2; TCRdb selects TRBD1, and the lack of DNA leaves this call unchecked. The CDR3 has 14 amino acids.

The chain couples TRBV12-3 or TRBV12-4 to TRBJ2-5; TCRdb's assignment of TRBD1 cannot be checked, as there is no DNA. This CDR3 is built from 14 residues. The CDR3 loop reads CASSFGQNPLSQYF.

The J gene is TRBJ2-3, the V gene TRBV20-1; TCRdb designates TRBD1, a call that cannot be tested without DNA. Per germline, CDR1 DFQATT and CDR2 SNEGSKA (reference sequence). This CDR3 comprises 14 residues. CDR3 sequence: CSARGDIRGDTQYF.

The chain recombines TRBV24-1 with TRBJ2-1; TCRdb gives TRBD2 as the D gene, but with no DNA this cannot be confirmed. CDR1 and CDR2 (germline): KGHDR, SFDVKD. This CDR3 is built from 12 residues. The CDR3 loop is CATSEPVLGQFF.

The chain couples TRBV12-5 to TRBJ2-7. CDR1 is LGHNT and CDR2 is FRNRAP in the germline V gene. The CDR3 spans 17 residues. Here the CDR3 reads CASGLVLASKISYEQYF.

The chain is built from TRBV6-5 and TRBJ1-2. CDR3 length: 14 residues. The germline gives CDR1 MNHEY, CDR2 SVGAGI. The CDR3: CASRLTGDYYGYTF.

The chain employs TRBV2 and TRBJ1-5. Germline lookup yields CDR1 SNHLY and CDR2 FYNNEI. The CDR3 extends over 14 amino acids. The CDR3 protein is CASSDVRVNQPQHF.

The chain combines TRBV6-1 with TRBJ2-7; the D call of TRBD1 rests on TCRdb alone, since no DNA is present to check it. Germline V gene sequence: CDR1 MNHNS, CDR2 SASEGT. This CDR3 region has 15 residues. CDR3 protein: CASRPGHLGSYEQYF.

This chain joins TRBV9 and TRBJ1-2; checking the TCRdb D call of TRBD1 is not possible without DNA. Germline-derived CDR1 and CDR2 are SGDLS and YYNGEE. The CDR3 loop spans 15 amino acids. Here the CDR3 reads CASSVGLDRVGGYTF.

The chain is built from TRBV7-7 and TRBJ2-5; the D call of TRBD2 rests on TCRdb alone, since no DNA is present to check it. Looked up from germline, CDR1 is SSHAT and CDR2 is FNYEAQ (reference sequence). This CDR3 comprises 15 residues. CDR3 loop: CASSPRLAGRETQYF.

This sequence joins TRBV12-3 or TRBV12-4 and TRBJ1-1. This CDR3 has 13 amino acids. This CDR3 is CASSLYRYTEAFF.

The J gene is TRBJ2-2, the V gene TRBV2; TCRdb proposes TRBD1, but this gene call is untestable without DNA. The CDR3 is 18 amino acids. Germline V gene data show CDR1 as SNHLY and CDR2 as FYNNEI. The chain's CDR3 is CASSAYPPGGGGTGELFF.

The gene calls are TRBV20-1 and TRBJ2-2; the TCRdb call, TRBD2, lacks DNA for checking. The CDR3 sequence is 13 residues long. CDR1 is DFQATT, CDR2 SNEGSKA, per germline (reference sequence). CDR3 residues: CSAEAGNTGELFF.

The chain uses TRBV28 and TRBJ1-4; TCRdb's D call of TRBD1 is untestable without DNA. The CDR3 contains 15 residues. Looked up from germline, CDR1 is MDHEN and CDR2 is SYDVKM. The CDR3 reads CASSLPGQGNEKLFF.

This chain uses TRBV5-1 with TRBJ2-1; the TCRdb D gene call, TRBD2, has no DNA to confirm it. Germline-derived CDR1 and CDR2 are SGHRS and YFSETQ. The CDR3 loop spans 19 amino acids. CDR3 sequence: CASSHGVERGGSSYNEQFF.

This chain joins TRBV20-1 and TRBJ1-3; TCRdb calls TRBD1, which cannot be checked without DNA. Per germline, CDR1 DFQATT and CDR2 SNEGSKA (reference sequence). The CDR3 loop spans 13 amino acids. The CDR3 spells CSASGTLGNTIYF.

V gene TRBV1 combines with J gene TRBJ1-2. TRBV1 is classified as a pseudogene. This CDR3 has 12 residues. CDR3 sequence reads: CTSLGANYGYTF.

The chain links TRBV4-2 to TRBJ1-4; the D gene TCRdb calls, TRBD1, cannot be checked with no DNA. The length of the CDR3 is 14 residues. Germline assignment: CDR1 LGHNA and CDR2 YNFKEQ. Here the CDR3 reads CASSQGQGGEKLFF.

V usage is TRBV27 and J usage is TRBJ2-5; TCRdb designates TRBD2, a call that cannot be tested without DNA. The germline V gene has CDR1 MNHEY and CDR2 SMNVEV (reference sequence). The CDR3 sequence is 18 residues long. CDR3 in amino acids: CASSSGRRGFGLQETQYF.

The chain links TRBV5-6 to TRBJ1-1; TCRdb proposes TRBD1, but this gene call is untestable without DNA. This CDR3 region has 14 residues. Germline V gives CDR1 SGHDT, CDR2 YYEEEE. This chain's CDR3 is CASSRRVGRTEAFF.

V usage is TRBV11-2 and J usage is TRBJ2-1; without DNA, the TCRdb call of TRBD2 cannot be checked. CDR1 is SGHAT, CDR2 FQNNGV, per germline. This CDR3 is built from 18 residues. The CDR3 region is CASSPGGLAGISYNEQFF. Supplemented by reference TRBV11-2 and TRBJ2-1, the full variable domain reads EAGVAQSPRYKIIEKRQSVAFWCNPISGHATLYWYQQILGQGPKLLIQFQNNGVVDDSQLPKDRFSAERLKGVDSTLKIQPAKLEDSAVYLCASSPGGLAGISYNEQFFGPGTRLTVL.

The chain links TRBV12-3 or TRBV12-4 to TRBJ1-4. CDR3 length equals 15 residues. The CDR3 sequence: CASSFRQADNEKLFF.

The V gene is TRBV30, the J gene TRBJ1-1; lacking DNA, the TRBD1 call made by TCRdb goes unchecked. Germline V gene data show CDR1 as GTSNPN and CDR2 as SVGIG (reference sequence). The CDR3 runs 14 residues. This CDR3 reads CAWSVNGRGTEAFF.

This chain's CDR3 is CASSSRGQGEETQYF. The chain carries TRBV5-1 and TRBJ2-5; TCRdb selects TRBD1, and the lack of DNA leaves this call unchecked. Germline CDR1 reads SGHRS; CDR2 reads YFSETQ. This CDR3 contains 15 residues.

CDR3 region: CASSPAATTYYEQYF. V is TRBV3-1 and J is TRBJ2-7; without DNA, the TCRdb call of TRBD2 cannot be checked. This CDR3 is 15 amino acids long. Per the germline V gene, CDR1 is LGHDT and CDR2 is YNNKEL (reference sequence).

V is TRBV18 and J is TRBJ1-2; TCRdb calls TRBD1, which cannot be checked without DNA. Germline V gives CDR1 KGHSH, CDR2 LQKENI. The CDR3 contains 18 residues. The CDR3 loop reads CASSPQRQGHQLNYGYTF.